A selection of T cell receptor beta chains follows, all from one sample in a study of blood T cell repertoires in COVID-19. Produced via immunoSEQ multiplex PCR; TCRdb's table is partial and in-frame only. The sample contains 100,000 to 150,000 clones, approximately 90% of which appear only once. Specimen: peripheral blood. These receptors were obtained from a man in his fifties with active or convalescent COVID-19. Each CDR3 is given with its conserved first and last residue. A D gene is named only where the DNA matches it firmly. Size values are once, few and many counts, or a class for expanded clones, and some rows have none.

abundance	d_gene	v_gene	j_gene	CDR3nt	CDR3aa
.	TRBD2	TRBV3-1/TRBV3-2	TRBJ2-5	TGTGCCAGCAGCCGGGCAGCGGGGGGTCGGGAGACCCAGTACTTC	CASSRAAGGRETQYF
.	TRBD1	TRBV30	TRBJ1-1	TGTGCCTGGAGGGTGGGACAGGGACCCACTGAAGCTTTCTTT	CAWRVGQGPTEAFF
.	.	TRBV10-1	TRBJ2-1	TGCGCCAGCAGTGAAGGTCCAGGGCAGGGTCACAGCGATGAGCAGTTCTTC	CASSEGPGQGHSDEQFF
.	TRBD2	TRBV7-9	TRBJ2-2	TGTGCCAGTCCGGGACTAGCGGGGGACCGGGAGCTGTTTTTT	CASPGLAGDRELFF
.	.	TRBV19	TRBJ1-1	TGTGCCAGAAAACGGGTGAGGAACACTGAAGCTTTCTTT	CARKRVRNTEAFF
.	TRBD1	TRBV6-1	TRBJ1-5	TGTGCCAGCAGTGCGGGGGCAGGGGGCCTGGGTCAGCCCCAGCATTTT	CASSAGAGGLGQPQHF
.	TRBD2	TRBV7-6	TRBJ2-3	TGTGCCAGCAGCAAGACTAGCGGGAGGGCCCGAGATACGCAGTATTTT	CASSKTSGRARDTQYF
.	.	TRBV5-1	TRBJ2-2	TGCGCCAGCAGCCCCCCCGCCGGGGTTGGGTTATCCGGGGAGCTGTTTTTT	CASSPPAGVGLSGELFF
once	.	TRBV28	TRBJ2-3	TGTGCCACCTCCCCGACAGGAGTCACAGATACGCAGTATTTT	CATSPTGVTDTQYF
.	TRBD2	TRBV4-1	TRBJ2-1	TGCGCCAGCAGCCCCAGCGGGGGGGCTCGAACCTACAATGAGCAGTTCTTC	CASSPSGGARTYNEQFF
once	TRBD1	TRBV7-6	TRBJ2-7	TGTGCCAGCAGCCGCGGGACAGGCGGCGAGCAGTACTTC	CASSRGTGGEQYF
.	.	TRBV19	TRBJ2-1	TGTGCCAGTAGTATACAGGGATGGGTCGATGAGCAGTTCTTC	CASSIQGWVDEQFF
.	TRBD1	TRBV18	TRBJ1-1	TGTGCCAGCTCACGGGACAGGCGGAACACTGAAGCTTTCTTT	CASSRDRRNTEAFF
.	TRBD2	TRBV24-1	TRBJ2-5	TGTGCCACCAGTGTGGCGGGGGGGCGGCAAGAGACCCAGTACTTC	CATSVAGGRQETQYF
.	TRBD1	TRBV2	TRBJ1-5	TGTGCCAGCGGGGGACAGGGGTGGGGCAATCAGCCCCAGCATTTT	CASGGQGWGNQPQHF
.	.	TRBV9	TRBJ2-5	TGTGCCAGCAGCGCGGGTGGAGAGACCCAGTACTTC	CASSAGGETQYF
.	TRBD2	TRBV11-3	TRBJ2-1	TGTGCCAGCAGCCTGACTAGCGGGAGCAATGAGCAGTTCTTC	CASSLTSGSNEQFF